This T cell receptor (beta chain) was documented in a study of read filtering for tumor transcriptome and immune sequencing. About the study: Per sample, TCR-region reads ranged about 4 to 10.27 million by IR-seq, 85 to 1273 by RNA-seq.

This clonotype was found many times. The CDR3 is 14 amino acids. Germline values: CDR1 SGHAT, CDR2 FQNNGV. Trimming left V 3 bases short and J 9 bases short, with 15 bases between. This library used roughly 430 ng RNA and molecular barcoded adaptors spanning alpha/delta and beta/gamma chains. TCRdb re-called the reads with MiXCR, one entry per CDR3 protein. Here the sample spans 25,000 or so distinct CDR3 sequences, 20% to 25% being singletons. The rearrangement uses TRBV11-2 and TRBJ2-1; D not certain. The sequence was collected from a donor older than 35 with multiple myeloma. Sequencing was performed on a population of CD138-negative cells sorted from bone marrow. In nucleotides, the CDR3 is TGTGCCAGCAGCTTCCCTGGGGTAGCAGGTGAGCAGTTCTTC. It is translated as CASSFPGVAGEQFF.